A selection of T cell receptor beta chains follows, all from one sample in a study of blood T cell repertoires in COVID-19. The data were produced by immunoSEQ multiplex PCR, yet TCRdb's version contains in-frame clones alone and is incomplete. Of about 260,000 clones in the sample, approximately 90% were seen once. Source material: PBMCs or T cells enriched from blood (not recorded which). Receptor source: a woman in her forties with acute COVID-19. Each CDR3 is given with its conserved first and last residue. Fields, in order: V gene, J gene, CDR3 protein.

>TRBV19|TRBJ1-1
CASSIRSTGGLNTEAFF
>TRBV5-6|TRBJ1-4
CASRLSSNEKLFF
>TRBV2|TRBJ2-1
CASSLLPGLAGMSEQFF
>TRBV10-3|TRBJ2-1
CADGTSVGEQFF
>TRBV15|TRBJ1-5
CATSSVVSNQPQHF
>TRBV2|TRBJ1-5
CASTPRRQSNNQPQHF
>TRBV20-1|TRBJ1-2
CSASFLDYGYTF
>TRBV12-3/TRBV12-4|TRBJ1-2
CASSPGEGSGYTF
>TRBV7-9|TRBJ1-2
CASSATTGNYGYTF
>TRBV5-4|TRBJ1-5
CASSLEGGGQPQHF
>TRBV25-1|TRBJ1-2
CASSTGLGGYTF
>TRBV5-1|TRBJ1-1
CASSLGTGRAEAFF
>TRBV7-3|TRBJ2-2
CASSLQGTGELFF
>TRBV27|TRBJ1-2
CASSSSGGGYGYTF
>TRBV24-1|TRBJ1-2
CATSDGYGYTF
>TRBV4-3|TRBJ1-4
CASSQLPSDRVGEKLFF
>TRBV12-5|TRBJ1-5
CASGLVLREPSNQPQHF
>TRBV29-1|TRBJ1-2
CSVAVLDRGYYGYTF
>TRBV25-1|TRBJ1-5
CASSEWADSNQPQHF
>TRBV7-2|TRBJ1-5
CASSLWQGAGQPQHF
>TRBV19|TRBJ1-1
CATTPPGGSPRGEAFF
>TRBV7-9|TRBJ2-7
CASSARDRTLPSYEQYF
>TRBV6-1|TRBJ1-2
CASSEATENYGYTF
>TRBV24-1|TRBJ2-3
CATRGAGARDTQYF
>TRBV6-1|TRBJ2-7
CASSDGGPYEQYF
>TRBV10-2|TRBJ1-1
CACKGDRSNTEAFF
>TRBV2|TRBJ1-1
CASSFDRNFEAFF
>TRBV20-1|TRBJ1-1
CSASESVWNTEAFF
>TRBV7-6|TRBJ2-1
CASSFLAGAPNEQFF
>TRBV7-2|TRBJ1-5
CASSLIDSANQPQHF
>TRBV24-1|TRBJ2-1
CATRGAGQGSYNEQFF
>TRBV18|TRBJ1-5
CASSPRGNQPQHF
>TRBV2|TRBJ1-1
CASRDRARTEAFF
>TRBV19|TRBJ1-6
CASRAGQSSYNSPLHF
>TRBV15|TRBJ1-2
CATSSPQGAGGYTF
>TRBV2|TRBJ2-2
CASSEGLGRGLAGGHTGELFF
>TRBV18|TRBJ1-5
CASSPNRGNQPQHF
>TRBV28|TRBJ2-3
CASSTSGRGSTDTQYF
>TRBV3-1/TRBV3-2|TRBJ2-7
CASSRGQGELWAPEQYF
>TRBV2|TRBJ2-3
CASSEDISTDTQYF
>TRBV28|TRBJ1-2
CASSPGTGHGYTF
>TRBV9|TRBJ2-2
CASSSRQGDFANTGELFF
>TRBV13|TRBJ1-1
CASSLLGDRNTEAFF
>TRBV5-4|TRBJ2-2
CASSLIPRELNTGELFF
>TRBV19|TRBJ2-1
CASSLTGGTSGMGQFF
>TRBV7-9|TRBJ2-2
CASENGVSNTGELFF
>TRBV3-1/TRBV3-2|TRBJ2-1
CASSQDRGLAYNEQFF
>TRBV24-1|TRBJ1-2
CATSASDGQGNYGYTF